A selection of T cell receptor delta chains follows, all from one sample in a study of gamma-delta T cells after stem cell transplantation. TCRdb repeated clone calling on the RT-PCR reads with CATT. The sample yields about 6,500 delta-chain clones, approximately 25% seen once. Sequencing was carried out using gamma-delta T cells. The receptor set was obtained from a human donor. It is not recorded whose cells these are; they may come from a transplant donor. The CDR3 runs from the conserved cysteine through the conserved F or W. Fields, in order: V gene, clone size, J gene, D gene, CDR3 protein, CDR3 DNA. A D gene is named only where the DNA matches it firmly. Only some rows state a clone size, as once, few, many or a class for expanded clones.

v_gene: TRDV2; abundance: few; j_gene: TRDJ3; d_gene: -; CDR3aa: CACDKIPYPQDSWDTRQMFF; CDR3nt: TGTGCCTGTGACAAGATACCCTACCCCCAAGACTCCTGGGACACCCGACAGATGTTTTTC
v_gene: TRDV2; abundance: medium-sized; j_gene: TRDJ1; d_gene: TRDD3; CDR3aa: CACDTVSASGGLNKLIF; CDR3nt: TGTGCCTGTGACACCGTTAGCGCCTCTGGGGGATTAAATAAACTCATCTTT
v_gene: TRDV2; abundance: few; j_gene: TRDJ1; d_gene: TRDD3; CDR3aa: CACDPASPGGLGGKLIF; CDR3nt: TGTGCCTGTGACCCCGCTTCCCCTGGGGGTCTCGGTGGTAAACTCATCTTT
v_gene: TRDV2; abundance: medium-sized; j_gene: TRDJ2; d_gene: TRDD3; CDR3aa: CACDTLLKAGGYSGLTAQLFF; CDR3nt: TGTGCCTGTGACACCCTATTGAAGGCTGGGGGATACAGCGGTTTGACAGCACAACTCTTCTTT
v_gene: TRDV2; abundance: -; j_gene: TRDJ3; d_gene: TRDD3; CDR3aa: CACDTLTGGYDSPPSWDTRQMFF; CDR3nt: TGTGCCTGTGACACCCTTACTGGGGGATACGATTCCCCCCCCTCCTGGGACACCCGACAGATGTTTTTC
v_gene: TRDV1; abundance: once; j_gene: TRDJ1; d_gene: -; CDR3aa: CALGEHARTERSDKLIF; CDR3nt: TGTGCTCTTGGGGAACACGCTCGGACGGAGAGGTCTGATAAACTCATCTTT
v_gene: TRDV1; abundance: -; j_gene: TRDJ1; d_gene: TRDD3; CDR3aa: CALGELRLGPGGSTDDKIIF; CDR3nt: TGTGCTCTTGGGGAACTTAGACTAGGACCTGGGGGATCCACCGATGATAAGATCATCTTT
v_gene: TRDV2; abundance: -; j_gene: TRDJ1; d_gene: -; CDR3aa: CACDTVISTDKLIF; CDR3nt: TGTGCCTGTGACACCGTAATCTCCACCGATAAACTCATCTTT
v_gene: TRDV2; abundance: -; j_gene: TRDJ1; d_gene: TRDD3; CDR3aa: CACDTADRWGILKGGTDKLIF; CDR3nt: TGTGCCTGTGACACCGCCGACCGCTGGGGGATACTCAAAGGTGGGACCGATAAACTCATCTTT
v_gene: TRDV2; abundance: medium-sized; j_gene: TRDJ1; d_gene: TRDD3; CDR3aa: CACDTVPWGINPTYTDKLIF; CDR3nt: TGTGCCTGTGACACCGTGCCCTGGGGGATAAACCCTACTTACACCGATAAACTCATCTTT
v_gene: TRDV2; abundance: -; j_gene: TRDJ3; d_gene: TRDD3; CDR3aa: CACDKVLGDTRWDTRQMFF; CDR3nt: TGTGCCTGTGACAAAGTACTGGGGGATACGCGCTGGGACACCCGACAGATGTTTTTC
v_gene: TRDV2; abundance: few; j_gene: TRDJ1; d_gene: TRDD3; CDR3aa: CACDTVTLGDKGLLIF; CDR3nt: TGTGCCTGTGACACCGTGACATTGGGGGATAAGGGCCTACTCATCTTT
v_gene: TRDV2; abundance: medium-sized; j_gene: TRDJ3; d_gene: TRDD3; CDR3aa: CACDTIVLGDYSWDTRQMFF; CDR3nt: TGTGCCTGTGACACGATCGTACTGGGGGACTATTCCTGGGACACCCGACAGATGTTTTTC
v_gene: TRDV2; abundance: -; j_gene: TRDJ3; d_gene: TRDD3; CDR3aa: CACDLLGGPSWDTRQMFF; CDR3nt: TGTGCCTGTGACTTACTGGGGGGCCCCTCCTGGGACACCCGACAGATGTTTTTC
v_gene: TRDV2; abundance: few; j_gene: TRDJ3; d_gene: TRDD3; CDR3aa: CACDKAGGYDSWDTRQMFF; CDR3nt: TGTGCCTGTGACAAGGCTGGGGGATACGACTCCTGGGACACCCGACAGATGTTTTTC
v_gene: TRDV2; abundance: few; j_gene: TRDJ3; d_gene: TRDD3; CDR3aa: CACDPATGGYGSSWDTRQMFF; CDR3nt: TGTGCCTGTGACCCCGCTACTGGGGGATATGGTAGCTCCTGGGACACCCGACAGATGTTTTTC
v_gene: TRDV1; abundance: -; j_gene: TRDJ1; d_gene: TRDD3; CDR3aa: CALGEGGAWGYFPDKLIF; CDR3nt: TGTGCTCTTGGGGAAGGGGGTGCCTGGGGATACTTCCCCGATAAACTCATCTTT
v_gene: TRDV2; abundance: -; j_gene: TRDJ1; d_gene: TRDD3; CDR3aa: CACDPVLGDTPLHLTDKLIF; CDR3nt: TGTGCCTGTGACCCCGTACTGGGGGATACGCCCCTCCATCTTACCGATAAACTCATCTTT
v_gene: TRDV2; abundance: medium-sized; j_gene: TRDJ1; d_gene: TRDD3; CDR3aa: CACDTGGLGNNIYWGIRDKLIF; CDR3nt: TGTGCCTGTGACACTGGAGGACTTGGAAACAATATTTACTGGGGGATACGGGATAAACTCATCTTT
v_gene: TRDV2; abundance: few; j_gene: TRDJ1; d_gene: TRDD3; CDR3aa: CACDPIPRGIRVADKLIF; CDR3nt: TGTGCCTGTGACCCAATCCCCCGGGGGATACGGGTAGCCGATAAACTCATCTTT
v_gene: TRDV2; abundance: few; j_gene: TRDJ1; d_gene: TRDD3; CDR3aa: CACDPLGDGTPYTDKLIF; CDR3nt: TGTGCCTGTGACCCCCTGGGGGATGGTACCCCCTACACCGATAAACTCATCTTT
v_gene: TRDV2; abundance: medium-sized; j_gene: TRDJ1; d_gene: -; CDR3aa: CACDILGDDDTDKLIF; CDR3nt: TGTGCCTGTGACATCCTCGGGGATGACGACACCGATAAACTCATCTTT
v_gene: TRDV2; abundance: -; j_gene: TRDJ1; d_gene: -; CDR3aa: CACDTVRGATRYTDKLIF; CDR3nt: TGTGCCTGTGACACCGTACGGGGGGCCACCCGGTACACCGATAAACTCATCTTT